The entry below describes one T cell receptor (beta chain). Its antigen is not yet known. The record has no base qualities; no much larger clone is one base away. A second Seattle source provided samples from volunteer blood donors who had recovered from COVID-19. Each collaborating institution followed its own protocols to collect whole blood in K2EDTA tubes. For TCRbeta analysis, collaborators shipped samples in one of three forms: frozen whole blood, isolated PBMCs, or DNA extracted from either of those sample types. The immunoSEQ Assay, a bias-controlled multiplex PCR, was used to amplify TCRbeta CDR3 regions from genomic DNA. The paper's processing steps were these. The number of nucleated cells in each sample was estimated by amplification of reference gene primers within the assay. Sequence reads were collapsed and filtered to measure the absolute abundance of every unique TCRbeta CDR3 rearrangement. For each sample, productive Simpson clonality was calculated as the square root of Simpson's diversity index across productive rearrangements. In its TCRdb copy, this immuneACCESS table keeps in-frame sequences only and misses some clones. Where compared with another copy, unresolved V genes explain less than half of these, and the others have no known cause. Clone size and V and J calls were adopted from that table, with D and trimming inferred from the DNA. The sample table records approximately 220,000 clones; 80% to 85% of these occur just once. The ten largest clones capture 3% to 3.5% of the sample.

The CDR3 starts with the cysteine, ends with the phenylalanine, and has 14 residues. The kept DNA is CDR3 alone, 42 bases in frame from the first base. Taken from the germline V gene, the CDR1 and CDR2 loops are SNHLY and FYNNEI. V is pared back by 7 bases and J by 0 bases, with 10 bases lying between the germline termini. This specimen comes from a study of blood T cell repertoires in COVID-19 (dated by TCRdb to 2019 to 2021). For the study in its entirety: Samples covering the acute and convalescent phases of COVID-19 were provided by collaborators in the United States, Italy and Spain. The prospective study material was composed of cDNA or gDNA derived from T cells, B-cell-depleted T cells, or PBMCs. HLA class I and class II types, where available, came from metadata supplied by the sample provider rather than from assay-based typing. A freely available public database, intended as a resource for researchers studying the immune response to SARS-CoV-2, is where the repertoires were released. Subjects who had been exposed to COVID-19, were actively infected with it, or had recovered from it provided the deeply sampled blood TCRbeta repertoires that made up the dataset. The samples were drawn from two sources: the first 160 participants of the ongoing ImmuneRACE study, and 1,254 subjects contributed by 6 global collaborators. The sample metadata nearly always contained a de-identified subject ID, COVID-19 status, age in years and sex. Overall study outcomes, separate from this receptor: The quantity of clinical and demographic metadata differed by source and by participant and was supplied without curation.

The chain was built from TRBV2 and TRBJ2-1, with the D gene not clear enough to name. Sequenced material: peripheral blood. The TCR was taken from a woman aged 25-40 years who had recovered from COVID-19. CDR3 region: CASKVASSYNEQFF. In nucleotides, the sequence is TGTGCCAGCAAAGTGGCAAGCTCCTACAATGAGCAGTTCTTC.